This T cell receptor (beta chain) appears in the sequencing data of a study of blood T cell repertoires in COVID-19. The method was immunoSEQ multiplex PCR; TCRdb's version includes in-frame clones alone and lacks a portion of them. The table has 360,000 or so clones, around nine tenths seen once. The germline V gene encodes CDR1 SGHNT and CDR2 YYREEE (reference sequence). This CDR3 has 14 residues. Trimming took 5 bases from V and 1 from J, leaving 11 bases between them. The sample consisted of peripheral blood. The J gene is TRBJ2-3, the V gene TRBV5-4, with D possibly matching TRBD2 (5 bases). This receptor was identified in a woman aged 60-75 years with COVID-19, enrolled during active disease. CDR3 loop: CASRWSGGTDTQYF. CDR3 coding DNA: TGTGCCAGCAGGTGGAGCGGCGGCACAGATACGCAGTATTTT.